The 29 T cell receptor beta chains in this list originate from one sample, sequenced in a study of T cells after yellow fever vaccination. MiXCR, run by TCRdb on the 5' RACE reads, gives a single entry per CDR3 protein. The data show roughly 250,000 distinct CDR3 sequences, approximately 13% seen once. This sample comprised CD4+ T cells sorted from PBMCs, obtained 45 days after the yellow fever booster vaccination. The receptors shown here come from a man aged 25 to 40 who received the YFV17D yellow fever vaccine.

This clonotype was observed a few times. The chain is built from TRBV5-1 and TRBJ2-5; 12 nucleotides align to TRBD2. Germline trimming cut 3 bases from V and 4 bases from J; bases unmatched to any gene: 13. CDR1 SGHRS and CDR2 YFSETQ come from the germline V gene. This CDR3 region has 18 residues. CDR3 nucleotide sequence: TGCGCCAGCAGCTCGGCCCCGACTAGCGGGAGCGTAGGAGAGACCCAGTACTTC. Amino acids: CASSSAPTSGSVGETQYF.

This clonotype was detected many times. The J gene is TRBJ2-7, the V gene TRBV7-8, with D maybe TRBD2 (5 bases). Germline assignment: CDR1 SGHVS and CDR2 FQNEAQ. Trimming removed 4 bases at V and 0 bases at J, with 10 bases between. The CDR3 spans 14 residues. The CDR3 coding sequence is TGTGCCAGCAGCTCCCAACGGGGCTCCTACGAGCAGTACTTC. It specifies CASSSQRGSYEQYF.

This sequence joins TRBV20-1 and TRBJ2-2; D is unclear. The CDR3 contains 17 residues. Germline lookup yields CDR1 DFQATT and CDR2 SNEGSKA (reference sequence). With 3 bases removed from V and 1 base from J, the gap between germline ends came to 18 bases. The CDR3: CSASLESGFRNTGELFF. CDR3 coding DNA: TGCAGTGCTAGTTTAGAATCAGGATTTCGGAACACCGGGGAGCTGTTTTTT.

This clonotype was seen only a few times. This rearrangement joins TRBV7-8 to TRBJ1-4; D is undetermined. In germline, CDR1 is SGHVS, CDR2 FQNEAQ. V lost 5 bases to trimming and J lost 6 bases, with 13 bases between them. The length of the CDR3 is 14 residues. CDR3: CASSTQPRDEKLFF. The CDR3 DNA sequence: TGTGCCAGCAGCACCCAGCCTAGAGATGAAAAACTGTTTTTT. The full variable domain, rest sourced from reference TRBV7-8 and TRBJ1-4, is GAGVSQSPRYKVAKRGQDVALRCDPISGHVSLFWYQQALGQGPEFLTYFQNEAQLDKSGLPSDRFFAERPEGSVSTLKIQRTQQEDSAVYLCASSTQPRDEKLFFGSGTQLSVL.

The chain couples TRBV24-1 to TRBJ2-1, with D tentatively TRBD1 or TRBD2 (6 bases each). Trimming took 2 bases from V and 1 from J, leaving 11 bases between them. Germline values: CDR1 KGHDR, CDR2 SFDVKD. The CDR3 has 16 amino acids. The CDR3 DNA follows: TGTGCCACCAGTGATTCAGGAGGGGGTTCCTACAATGAGCAGTTCTTC. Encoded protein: CATSDSGGGSYNEQFF.

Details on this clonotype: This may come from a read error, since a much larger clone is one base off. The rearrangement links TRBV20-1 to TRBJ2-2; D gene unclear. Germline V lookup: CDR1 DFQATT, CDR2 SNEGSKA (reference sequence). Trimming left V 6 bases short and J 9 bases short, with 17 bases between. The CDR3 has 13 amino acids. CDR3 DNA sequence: TGCAGTGCCCTCCGCACAACTCACTGGGAGCTGTTTTTT. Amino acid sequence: CSALRTTHWELFF.

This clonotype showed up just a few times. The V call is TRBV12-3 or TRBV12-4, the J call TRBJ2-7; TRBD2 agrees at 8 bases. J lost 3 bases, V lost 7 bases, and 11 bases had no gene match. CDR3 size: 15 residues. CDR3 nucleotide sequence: TGTGCCAGCACCAGAAGCGGGAGCGGCTACTACGAGCAGTACTTC. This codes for CASTRSGSGYYEQYF.

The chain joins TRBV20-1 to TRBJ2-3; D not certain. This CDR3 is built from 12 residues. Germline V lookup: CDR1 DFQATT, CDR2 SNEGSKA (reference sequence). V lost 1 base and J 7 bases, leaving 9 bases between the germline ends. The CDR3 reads CSARVPFNTQYF. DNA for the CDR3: TGCAGTGCTAGAGTCCCCTTCAATACGCAGTATTTT.

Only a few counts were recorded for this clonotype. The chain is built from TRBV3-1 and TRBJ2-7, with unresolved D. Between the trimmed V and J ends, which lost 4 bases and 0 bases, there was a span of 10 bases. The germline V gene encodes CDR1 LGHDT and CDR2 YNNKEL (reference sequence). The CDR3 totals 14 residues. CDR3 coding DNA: TGTGCCAGCAGCCCAGATTTCCTCTCCTACGAGCAGTACTTC. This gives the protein CASSPDFLSYEQYF.

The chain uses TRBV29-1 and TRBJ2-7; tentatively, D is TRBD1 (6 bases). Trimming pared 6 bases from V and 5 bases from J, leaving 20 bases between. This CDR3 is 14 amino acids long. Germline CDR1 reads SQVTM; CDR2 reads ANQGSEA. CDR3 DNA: TGCAGCGTCAACCGCCGGGACAAGGGCGACGAGCAGTACTTC. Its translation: CSVNRRDKGDEQYF.

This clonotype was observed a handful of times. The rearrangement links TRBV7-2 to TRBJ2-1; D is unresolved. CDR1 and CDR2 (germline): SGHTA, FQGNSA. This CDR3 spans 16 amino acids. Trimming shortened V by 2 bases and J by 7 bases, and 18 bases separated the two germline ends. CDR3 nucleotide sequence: TGTGCCAGCAGCTTACAGCTGGCGAACGCAGGAAATGAGCAGTTCTTC. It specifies CASSLQLANAGNEQFF.

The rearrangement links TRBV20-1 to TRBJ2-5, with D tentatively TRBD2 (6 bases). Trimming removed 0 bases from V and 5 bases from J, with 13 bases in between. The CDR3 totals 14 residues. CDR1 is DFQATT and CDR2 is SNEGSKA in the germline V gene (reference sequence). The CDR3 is CSARDPGGVETQYF. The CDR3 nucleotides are TGCAGTGCTAGAGATCCCGGGGGAGTTGAGACCCAGTACTTC.

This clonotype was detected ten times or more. The CDR3 DNA reads as TGTGCCAGCAGGAAGGGGCTAGCGGGAGTGAATGAGCAGTTCTTC. Protein product: CASRKGLAGVNEQFF. The chain uses TRBV6-1 and TRBJ2-1; 10 positions match TRBD2. The trim removed 6 bases at V and 7 bases at J, leaving 9 bases unmatched. This CDR3 is built from 15 residues. Germline V gives CDR1 MNHNS, CDR2 SASEGT.

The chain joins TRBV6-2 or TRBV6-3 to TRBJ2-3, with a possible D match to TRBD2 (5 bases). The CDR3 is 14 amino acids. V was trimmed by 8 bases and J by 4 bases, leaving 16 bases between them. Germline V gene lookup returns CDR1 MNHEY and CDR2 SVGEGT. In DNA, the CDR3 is TGTGCCAGCCAACGGGGTGGTATTCCAGATACGCAGTATTTT. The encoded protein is CASQRGGIPDTQYF.

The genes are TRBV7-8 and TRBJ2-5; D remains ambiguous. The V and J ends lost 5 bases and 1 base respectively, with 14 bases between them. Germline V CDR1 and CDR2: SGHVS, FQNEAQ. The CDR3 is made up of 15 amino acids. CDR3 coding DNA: TGTGCCAGCAGCCGGAGTTGGGGTACCCAAGAGACCCAGTACTTC. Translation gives CASSRSWGTQETQYF.

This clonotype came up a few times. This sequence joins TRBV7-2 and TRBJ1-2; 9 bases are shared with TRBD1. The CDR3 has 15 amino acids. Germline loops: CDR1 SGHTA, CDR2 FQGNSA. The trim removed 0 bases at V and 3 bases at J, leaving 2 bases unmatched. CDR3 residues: CASSLAQGAHYGYTF. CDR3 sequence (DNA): TGTGCCAGCAGCTTAGCACAGGGGGCCCACTATGGCTACACCTTC.

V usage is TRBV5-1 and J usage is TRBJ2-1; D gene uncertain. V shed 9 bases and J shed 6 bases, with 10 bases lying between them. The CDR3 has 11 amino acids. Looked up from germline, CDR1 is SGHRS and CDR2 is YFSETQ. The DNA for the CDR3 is TGCGCCACCGGACCCGTCAATGAGCAGTTCTTC. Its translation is CATGPVNEQFF.

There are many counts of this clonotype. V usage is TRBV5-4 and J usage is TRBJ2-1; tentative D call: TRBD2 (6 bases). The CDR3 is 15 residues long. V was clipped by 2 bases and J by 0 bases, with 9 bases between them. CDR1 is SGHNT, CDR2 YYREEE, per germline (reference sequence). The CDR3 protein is CASSFAGGSYNEQFF. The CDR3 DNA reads TGTGCCAGCAGCTTCGCCGGGGGCTCCTACAATGAGCAGTTCTTC.

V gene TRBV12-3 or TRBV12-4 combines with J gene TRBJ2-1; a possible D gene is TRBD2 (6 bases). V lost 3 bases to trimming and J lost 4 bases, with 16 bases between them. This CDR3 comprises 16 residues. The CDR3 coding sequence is TGTGCCAGCAGTTTTAGGGGAGCGGGCCGATACAATGAGCAGTTCTTC. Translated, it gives CASSFRGAGRYNEQFF.

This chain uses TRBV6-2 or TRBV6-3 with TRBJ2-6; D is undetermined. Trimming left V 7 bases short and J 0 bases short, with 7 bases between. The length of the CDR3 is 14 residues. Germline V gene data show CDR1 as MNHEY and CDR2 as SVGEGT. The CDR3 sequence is CASIPSSGANVLTF. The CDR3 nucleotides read TGTGCCAGCATTCCGAGCTCTGGGGCCAACGTCCTGACTTTC.

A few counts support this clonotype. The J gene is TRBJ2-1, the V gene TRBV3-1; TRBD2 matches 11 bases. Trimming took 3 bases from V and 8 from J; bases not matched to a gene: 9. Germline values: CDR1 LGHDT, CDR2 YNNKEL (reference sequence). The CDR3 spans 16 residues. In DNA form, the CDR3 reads TGTGCCAGCAGCCAGGTTACTAGCGGGGGAACTCATGAGCAGTTCTTC. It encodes CASSQVTSGGTHEQFF.

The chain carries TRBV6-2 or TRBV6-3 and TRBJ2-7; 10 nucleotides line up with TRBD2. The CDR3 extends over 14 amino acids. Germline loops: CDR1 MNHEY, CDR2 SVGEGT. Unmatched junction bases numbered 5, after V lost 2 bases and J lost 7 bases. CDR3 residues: CASSYGGLAHEQYF. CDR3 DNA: TGTGCCAGCAGTTACGGGGGACTAGCGCATGAGCAGTACTTC.

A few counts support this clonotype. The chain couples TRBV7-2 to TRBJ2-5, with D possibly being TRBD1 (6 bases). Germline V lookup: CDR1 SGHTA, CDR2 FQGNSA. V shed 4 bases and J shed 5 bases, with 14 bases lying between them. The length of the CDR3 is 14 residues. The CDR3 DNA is TGTGCCAGCAGCTCTGTTGGGGGCGAGGAGACCCAGTACTTC. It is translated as CASSSVGGEETQYF. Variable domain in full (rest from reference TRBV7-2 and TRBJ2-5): GAGVSQSPSNKVTEKGKDVELRCDPISGHTALYWYRQSLGQGLEFLIYFQGNSAPDKSGLPSDRFSAERTGGSVSTLTIQRTQQEDSAVYLCASSSVGGEETQYFGPGTRLLVL.

CDR3 sequence reads: CASSRTGYSQYF. The CDR3 nucleotides read TGTGCCAGCAGCCGGACAGGGTACTCGCAGTATTTT. The rearrangement links TRBV5-4 to TRBJ2-3, with 8 bases lining up with TRBD1. From germline, CDR1 is SGHNT and CDR2 YYREEE (reference sequence). After removal of 4 bases from V and 10 bases from J, the junction contained 5 bases not matched to a gene. This CDR3 spans 12 amino acids.

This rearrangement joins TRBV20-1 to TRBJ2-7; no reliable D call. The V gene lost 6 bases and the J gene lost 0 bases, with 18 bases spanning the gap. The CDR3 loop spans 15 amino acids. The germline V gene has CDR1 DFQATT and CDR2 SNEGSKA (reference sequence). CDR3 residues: CSAFVAVESSYEQYF. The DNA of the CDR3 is TGCAGTGCCTTCGTTGCGGTGGAGAGCTCCTACGAGCAGTACTTC.

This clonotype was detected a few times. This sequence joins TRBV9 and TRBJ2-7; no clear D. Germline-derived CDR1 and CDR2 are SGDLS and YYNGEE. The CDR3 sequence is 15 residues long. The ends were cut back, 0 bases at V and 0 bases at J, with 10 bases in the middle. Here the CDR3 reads CASSVGPGSSYEQYF. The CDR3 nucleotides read TGTGCCAGCAGCGTAGGTCCAGGCAGCTCCTACGAGCAGTACTTC.

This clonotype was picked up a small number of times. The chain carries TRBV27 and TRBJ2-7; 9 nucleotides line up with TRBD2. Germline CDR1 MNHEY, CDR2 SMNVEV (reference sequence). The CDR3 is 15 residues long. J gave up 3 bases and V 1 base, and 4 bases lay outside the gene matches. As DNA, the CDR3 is TGTGCCAGCAGTTTATTGGTAGCGGGAGACTACGAGCAGTACTTC. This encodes CASSLLVAGDYEQYF.

CDR3 in amino acids: CASSYSDRGELQETQYF. Written as DNA, the CDR3 is TGTGCCAGCAGTTATTCGGACAGGGGGGAGCTCCAAGAGACCCAGTACTTC. The chain has TRBV6-5 and TRBJ2-5; TRBD1 matches at 10 bases. The CDR3 covers 17 residues. Germline V gene sequence: CDR1 MNHEY, CDR2 SVGAGI. After removal of 3 bases from V and 1 base from J, the junction contained 8 bases not matched to a gene.

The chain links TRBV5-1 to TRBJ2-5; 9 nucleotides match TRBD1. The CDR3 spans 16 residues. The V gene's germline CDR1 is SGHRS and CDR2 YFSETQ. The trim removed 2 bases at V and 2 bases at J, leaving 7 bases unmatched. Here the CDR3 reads CASSFAPGQGQETQYF. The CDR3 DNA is TGCGCCAGCAGCTTTGCTCCGGGACAGGGACAAGAGACCCAGTACTTC.